This passage covers 21 T cell receptor beta chains from one sample sequenced in a study of shared clonotypes between healthy human individuals. Method: immunoSEQ multiplex PCR; TCRdb's copy keeps in-frame clones and lacks some. This sample has about 2,200,000 clones, with 85% to 95% found just once. Naive CD8 cells were CD45RO-negative, positively selected for CCR7, excluding terminally differentiated effector memory CD45RA+ cells. Sequenced material: naive CD8+ T cells from PBMCs. The receptors here all came from a man younger than 35 in good health. Some clones in this sample may be carry-over from other donors' samples.

This clone was detected only a few times. This same CDR3 is encoded by further DNA sequences in the sample. The gene calls are TRBV10-3 and TRBJ2-2; D is unresolved. Trimming removed 3 bases at V and 4 bases at J, with 3 bases between. There are 12 residues in the CDR3. Germline CDR1 and CDR2: ENHRY and SYGVKD. This CDR3 is CAISDSTGELFF. In nucleotides, the CDR3 is TGTGCCATCAGTGACTCCACCGGGGAGCTGTTTTTT.

The chain carries TRBV9 and TRBJ2-5; D is ambiguous. Germline CDR1 SGDLS, CDR2 YYNGEE. V was shortened by 0 bases and J by 2 bases, with 8 bases between the two germline ends. This CDR3 has 14 amino acids. The CDR3 DNA follows: TGTGCCAGCAGCGTAGGGCTTACTCAAGAGACCCAGTACTTC. Protein product: CASSVGLTQETQYF.

V gene TRBV7-9 combines with J gene TRBJ2-7, with a weak D call TRBD2 (5 bases). The V gene's germline CDR1 is SEHNR and CDR2 FQNEAQ (reference sequence). CDR3 length: 15 amino acids. Trimming took off 6 bases at V and 0 bases at J, with 15 bases between the two ends. The CDR3 is CASSSGILPSYEQYF. The CDR3 DNA reads as TGTGCCAGCAGTTCCGGGATACTACCCTCCTACGAGCAGTACTTC.

The V gene is TRBV15, the J gene TRBJ2-1; the D gene is possibly TRBD2 (6 bases). V was cut by 2 bases and J by 0 bases, with 14 bases left in between. The CDR3 is made up of 17 amino acids. CDR1 is LNHNV, CDR2 YYDKDF, per germline (reference sequence). The CDR3 loop is CATSRTPGLSSYNEQFF. CDR3 DNA sequence: TGTGCCACCAGCAGAACCCCGGGACTTAGCTCCTACAATGAGCAGTTCTTC.

The count of this clone is one. V is TRBV7-9 and J is TRBJ2-7; D not resolved. Trimming cost V 3 bases and J 3 bases, with 9 bases left between them. The germline CDR1 and CDR2 sequences are SEHNR and FQNEAQ (reference sequence). The CDR3 runs 13 residues. The CDR3 nucleotides are TGTGCCAGCAGCTTCTCGGACCACTACGAGCAGTACTTC. Its translation: CASSFSDHYEQYF. The variable domain in full, completed from reference TRBV7-9 and TRBJ2-7, reads DTGVSQNPRHKITKRGQNVTFRCDPISEHNRLYWYRQTLGQGPEFLTYFQNEAQLEKSRLLSDRFSAERPKGSFSTLEIQRTEQGDSAMYLCASSFSDHYEQYFGPGTRLTVT.

V and J are TRBV19 and TRBJ2-7, with 10 bases identical to TRBD1. Per the germline V gene, CDR1 is LNHDA and CDR2 is SQIVND (reference sequence). After removal of 5 bases from V and 2 bases from J, the junction contained 9 bases not matched to a gene. The CDR3 is made up of 16 amino acids. For the CDR3, the DNA is TGTGCCAGTAGTGTAGCCGGGACAGGGGCCCCCTACGAGCAGTACTTC. This sequence encodes CASSVAGTGAPYEQYF.

The V gene is TRBV27, the J gene TRBJ1-4; TRBD1 agrees at 9 bases. Germline V gene data show CDR1 as MNHEY and CDR2 as SMNVEV (reference sequence). The CDR3 runs to 15 residues. The ends lost 5 bases at V and 7 bases at J; junction bases unmatched: 8. CDR3 sequence reads: CASSLTGGLSEKLFF. DNA for the CDR3: TGTGCCAGCAGTCTGACAGGGGGGTTGAGTGAAAAACTGTTTTTT.

The chain has TRBV28 and TRBJ2-1; D ambiguous. CDR1 is MDHEN and CDR2 is SYDVKM in the germline V gene. V dropped 3 bases and J dropped 3 bases, with 9 bases sitting between them. The CDR3 is 14 residues long. CDR3 coding DNA: TGTGCCAGCAGTTTCTCTGCGGTCTACAATGAGCAGTTCTTC. Amino acid sequence: CASSFSAVYNEQFF.

This clone has only a few counts. V and J are TRBV19 and TRBJ1-5; the D gene is possibly TRBD1 (5 bases). This CDR3 has 14 residues. Trimming removed 3 bases at V and 10 bases at J, with 16 bases between. Germline V gene lookup returns CDR1 LNHDA and CDR2 SQIVND (reference sequence). CDR3 protein: CASSIRDGRGPQHF. In DNA, the CDR3 is TGTGCCAGTAGTATTCGGGACGGGCGTGGACCCCAGCATTTT.

The gene calls are TRBV5-6 and TRBJ2-1, with 9 bases fitting TRBD2. CDR1 is SGHDT, CDR2 YYEEEE, per germline. The CDR3 runs to 15 residues. V lost 0 bases, J lost 7 bases, and 5 bases stayed unmatched. The CDR3 nucleotides read TGTGCCAGCAGCTTGGGCGGGAGGGCCGTGAATGAGCAGTTCTTC. It specifies CASSLGGRAVNEQFF.

This chain links TRBV2 with TRBJ2-7; no firm D call. In germline, CDR1 is SNHLY, CDR2 FYNNEI. The CDR3 contains 11 residues. V was pared by 6 bases and J by 3 bases, with 6 bases between. CDR3 nucleotide sequence: TGTGCCAGCAGCCAGGACTACGAGCAGTACTTC. Amino acid sequence: CASSQDYEQYF.

The chain carries TRBV6-5 and TRBJ1-5; the D gene is possibly TRBD1 (5 bases). V was trimmed by 7 bases and J by 6 bases, leaving 19 bases between them. Germline CDR1 and CDR2: MNHEY and SVGAGI. This CDR3 spans 15 amino acids. CDR3 bases: TGTGCCAGCAACGAGGGGTGGACGCAGTCTCAGCCCCAGCATTTT. Protein sequence: CASNEGWTQSQPQHF.

On this clone itself: The same CDR3 can be traced to other DNA sequences in this sample. The J gene is TRBJ1-2, the V gene TRBV7-3; a possible D gene is TRBD1 (6 bases). The V and J ends lost 3 bases and 3 bases respectively, with 8 bases between them. Germline loops: CDR1 SGHTA, CDR2 FQGTGA. CDR3 length equals 13 residues. The CDR3 region has the DNA TGTGCCAGCAGCTTGGGGGGCGACTATGGCTACACCTTC. Its protein is CASSLGGDYGYTF.

V usage is TRBV28 and J usage is TRBJ1-5; perhaps TRBD1 as D (5 bases). The CDR3 consists of 16 residues. Trimming pared 4 bases from V and 0 bases from J, leaving 13 bases between. The germline gives CDR1 MDHEN, CDR2 SYDVKM. For the CDR3, the DNA is TGTGCCAGCAGTTCCCCCCGGGACTCTAGCAATCAGCCCCAGCATTTT. Translated, it gives CASSSPRDSSNQPQHF.

V gene TRBV7-3 combines with J gene TRBJ2-1; TRBD2 matches at 11 bases. Trimming at V came to 6 bases and at J to 15 bases, leaving 4 bases not matched to a gene. The CDR3 is 11 residues long. Germline V gene data show CDR1 as SGHTA and CDR2 as FQGTGA. The CDR3 region is CASRISGRVFF. CDR3 DNA: TGTGCCAGCAGAATTAGCGGGAGGGTGTTCTTC. Variable domain in full (rest from reference TRBV7-3 and TRBJ2-1): GAGVSQTPSNKVTEKGKYVELRCDPISGHTALYWYRQSLGQGPEFLIYFQGTGAADDSGLPNDRFFAVRPEGSVSTLKIQRTERGDSAVYLCASRISGRVFFGPGTRLTVL.

Worth noting for this clone: At the DNA level, this CDR3 is encoded by other sequences in the same sample as well. The J gene is TRBJ1-2, the V gene TRBV6-5; maybe TRBD1 (5 bases). CDR1 and CDR2 from the germline V gene are MNHEY and SVGAGI. The CDR3 consists of 14 residues. The V end was cut by 2 bases, the J end by 2 bases, with 9 bases between. For the CDR3, the DNA is TGTGCCAGCAGTTACGGGGGTTCAAACTATGGCTACACCTTC. Its protein product is CASSYGGSNYGYTF.

The chain links TRBV5-1 to TRBJ2-1; 8 nucleotides agree with TRBD2. The CDR3 totals 15 residues. J lost 8 bases, V lost 7 bases, and 14 bases had no gene match. Germline V gives CDR1 SGHRS, CDR2 YFSETQ. The CDR3 reads CASGKPGLVVYEQFF. The DNA for the CDR3 is TGCGCCAGCGGAAAGCCGGGACTAGTGGTCTATGAGCAGTTCTTC.

This clone showed up just once. V is TRBV10-3 and J is TRBJ2-1; a possible D gene is TRBD2 (6 bases). The CDR3 has 17 amino acids. The germline CDR1 and CDR2 sequences are ENHRY and SYGVKD. V was trimmed by 3 bases and J by 8 bases, leaving 23 bases between them. CDR3 DNA: TGTGCCATCAGTGACCCCGGGGCGGGGCCGGGGTACGATGAGCAGTTCTTC. Residues: CAISDPGAGPGYDEQFF.

The chain uses TRBV27 and TRBJ2-3; D remains unclear. The V gene lost 5 bases and the J gene lost 1 base, with 16 bases spanning the gap. CDR3 length equals 16 residues. Germline CDR1 and CDR2: MNHEY and SMNVEV (reference sequence). CDR3 region: CASSPIQFSRTDTQYF. CDR3 DNA sequence: TGTGCCAGCAGTCCCATACAGTTCTCGCGCACAGATACGCAGTATTTT.

CDR3: CASSPGGGANTGELFF. DNA for the CDR3: TGTGCCAGCAGCCCCGGGGGGGGTGCGAACACCGGGGAGCTGTTTTTT. This rearrangement joins TRBV7-9 to TRBJ2-2, with 8 bases aligning to TRBD2. J was trimmed by 0 bases and V by 5 bases; bases with no gene match: 5. CDR1 and CDR2 (germline): SEHNR, FQNEAQ (reference sequence). The CDR3 consists of 16 residues.

The gene calls are TRBV5-5 and TRBJ2-1, with D possibly TRBD2 on 5 matching bases. Looked up from germline, CDR1 is SGHKS and CDR2 is YYEKEE (reference sequence). The germline V and J ends were trimmed by 0 bases and 9 bases, with 16 bases remaining between them. The CDR3 length is 15 residues. The CDR3 sequence: CASSLASRGTSEQFF. In DNA form, the CDR3 reads TGTGCCAGCAGCTTGGCCTCACGGGGAACCAGTGAGCAGTTCTTC. Full variable domain (outside the CDR3, taken from reference TRBV5-5 and TRBJ2-1): DAGVTQSPTHLIKTRGQQVTLRCSPISGHKSVSWYQQVLGQGPQFIFQYYEKEERGRGNFPDRFSARQFPNYSSELNVNALLLGDSALYLCASSLASRGTSEQFFGPGTRLTVL.